The 14 T cell receptor beta chains below come from one sample, sequenced in a study of blood T cell repertoires in COVID-19. TCRdb's copy holds only in-frame clones and misses some; the assay was immunoSEQ multiplex PCR. The profile shows about 130,000 clones, 92% of them singletons. Sample: peripheral blood. The receptors shown here come from a man aged 50 or older with COVID-19, enrolled during active disease.

The chain employs TRBV5-8 and TRBJ2-3; TRBD1 aligns across 9 bases. The junction had 7 bases not matched to a gene; V was cut back by 1 base and J by 4 bases. Germline V lookup: CDR1 SGHTS, CDR2 YDEGEE. This CDR3 region has 16 residues. The DNA of the CDR3 is TGTGCCAGCAGCTTGACAGGGGGCAGACGTCCAGATACGCAGTATTTT. This codes for CASSLTGGRRPDTQYF.

This clone was seen more than once but under ten times. The chain is built from TRBV18 and TRBJ1-1, with 7 bases that match TRBD1. Germline V lookup: CDR1 KGHSH, CDR2 LQKENI. The V gene end was trimmed by 3 bases and the J gene end by 7 bases; junction bases not matched to a gene: 11. The CDR3 length is 15 residues. As DNA, the CDR3 is TGTGCCAGCTCACCTCGATTACAGGGGCAGGGTGAAGCTTTCTTT. Protein sequence: CASSPRLQGQGEAFF.

This chain links TRBV18 with TRBJ1-2; D is perhaps TRBD1 (6 bases). V gave up 0 bases and J gave up 2 bases, with 10 bases separating them. This CDR3 region has 15 residues. Germline V gene lookup returns CDR1 KGHSH and CDR2 LQKENI. CDR3 residues: CASSPPRTDNYGYTF. CDR3 DNA sequence: TGTGCCAGCTCACCACCGAGGACAGACAACTATGGCTACACCTTC.

The rearrangement joins TRBV2 to TRBJ2-4, with TRBD2 identical over 9 bases. The trim removed 3 bases at V and 7 bases at J, leaving 7 bases unmatched. Germline-derived CDR1 and CDR2 are SNHLY and FYNNEI. The CDR3 runs to 15 residues. This CDR3 reads CASSDSPSGVNIQYF. CDR3 in DNA: TGTGCCAGCAGTGATTCCCCTAGCGGGGTCAACATTCAGTACTTC. Looking up the rest from reference TRBV2 and TRBJ2-4 gives the full variable domain: EPEVTQTPSHQVTQMGQEVILRCVPISNHLYFYWYRQILGQKVEFLVSFYNNEISEKSEIFDDQFSVERPDGSNFTLKIRSTKLEDSAMYFCASSDSPSGVNIQYFGAGTRLSVL.

The table lists this clone with a count of one. The chain has TRBV19 and TRBJ1-6, with TRBD1 matching 8 bases. J gave up 6 bases and V 5 bases, and 6 bases lay outside the gene matches. The V gene's germline CDR1 is LNHDA and CDR2 SQIVND (reference sequence). The length of the CDR3 is 15 residues. CDR3 sequence (DNA): TGTGCCAGTAGTGCCGACAGGGGCATTAATTCACCCCTCCACTTT. Translating it yields CASSADRGINSPLHF.

V is TRBV3-1 (or the pseudogene TRBV3-2) and J is TRBJ1-6; possibly TRBD1 for D (5 bases). Trimming removed 4 bases from V and 7 bases from J, with 14 bases in between. CDR3 length: 15 residues. The germline gives CDR1 LGHDT, CDR2 YNNKEL (reference sequence). CDR3 DNA sequence: TGTGCCAGCAGCCCAACTGGGGCCTGGAATTCACCCCTCCACTTT. Translated: CASSPTGAWNSPLHF.

This clone was seen a handful of times. This chain connects TRBV4-3 to TRBJ2-7; 9 bases agree with TRBD1. In germline, CDR1 is LGHNA, CDR2 YSLEER. The V and J ends lost 3 bases and 3 bases, in that order; junction bases with no gene match: 9. This CDR3 contains 16 residues. This CDR3 reads CASSQHTGTGYYEQYF. The CDR3 bases are TGCGCCAGCAGCCAGCACACCGGGACAGGGTACTACGAGCAGTACTTC.

This clone occurred once. The chain recombines TRBV5-8 with TRBJ1-1; 7 bases align to TRBD1. Unmatched junction bases numbered 7, after V lost 3 bases and J lost 5 bases. Germline V CDR1 and CDR2: SGHTS, YDEGEE. The CDR3 sequence is 14 residues long. CDR3 residues: CASSSDRVLTEAFF. DNA of the CDR3: TGTGCCAGCAGCTCAGACAGGGTTCTAACTGAAGCTTTCTTT. The entire variable domain, with the rest obtained from reference TRBV5-8 and TRBJ1-1, is as follows: EAGVTQSPTHLIKTRGQQATLRCSPISGHTSVYWYQQALGLGLQFLLWYDEGEERNRGNFPPRFSGRQFPNYSSELNVNALELEDSALYLCASSSDRVLTEAFFGQGTRLTVV.

This sequence joins TRBV5-1 and TRBJ2-3; TRBD1 matches at 9 bases. CDR1 SGHRS and CDR2 YFSETQ come from the germline V gene. The CDR3 covers 15 residues. V gave up 0 bases and J gave up 4 bases; unmatched junction bases: 3. The CDR3, as DNA: TGCGCCAGCAGCTTGGACAGGGGGCACGCAGATACGCAGTATTTT. This codes for CASSLDRGHADTQYF.

The chain carries TRBV5-4 and TRBJ2-5; D is unclear. The V end lost 0 bases, the J end lost 4 bases, and 4 bases lay between the germline ends. Germline CDR1 SGHNT, CDR2 YYREEE (reference sequence). The CDR3 loop spans 12 amino acids. CDR3 nucleotides: TGTGCCAGCAGCTTGGGCAGAGAGACCCAGTACTTC. Encoded protein: CASSLGRETQYF.

The rearrangement uses TRBV19 and TRBJ1-2; 7 nucleotides match TRBD1. V trimming: 3 bases; J trimming: 5 bases; junction bases outside the gene matches: 6. In germline, CDR1 is LNHDA, CDR2 SQIVND (reference sequence). This CDR3 has 14 residues. The CDR3 coding sequence is TGTGCCAGTAGTATCGCCTCAGGGGGGTATGGCTACACCTTC. Its protein product is CASSIASGGYGYTF.

This clone turned up a few times. This chain uses TRBV18 with TRBJ2-6, with 9 bases fitting TRBD1. J was trimmed by 0 bases and V by 3 bases; bases with no gene match: 9. Germline CDR1 and CDR2: KGHSH and LQKENI. This CDR3 has 19 residues. CDR3 sequence (DNA): TGTGCCAGCTCACCTACCTCGGGACAGGGACCCTCTGGGGCCAACGTCCTGACTTTC. Translating it yields CASSPTSGQGPSGANVLTF.

This clone was seen a single time. The chain joins TRBV28 to TRBJ2-2; TRBD1 might be the D (6 bases). In germline, CDR1 is MDHEN, CDR2 SYDVKM. CDR3 length: 14 residues. Trimming removed 6 bases at V and 3 bases at J, with 11 bases between. The CDR3 DNA sequence: TGTGCCAGCAGCTATGGACAGTACACCGGGGAGCTGTTTTTT. Translation: CASSYGQYTGELFF.

The chain recombines TRBV5-1 with TRBJ2-6; perhaps TRBD1 as D (6 bases). From germline, CDR1 is SGHRS and CDR2 YFSETQ. CDR3 length: 17 residues. The V gene lost 4 bases and the J gene lost 0 bases, with 14 bases spanning the gap. CDR3 bases: TGCGCCAGCAGCCCACTGGACAGTTCCTCTGGGGCCAACGTCCTGACTTTC. It specifies CASSPLDSSSGANVLTF.